A single sample gave rise to the 2 T cell receptor beta chains below, sequenced in a study of shared clonotypes between healthy human individuals. Measured with immunoSEQ multiplex PCR; TCRdb has only the in-frame clones, and not every one. Among roughly 2.2 million clones listed, 90% to 95% were seen once. Material for sequencing was naive CD4+ T cells from PBMCs. Subset denoted: CD45RA+ positively selected. These receptors came from a man aged 18 to 29 in good health. Some clones in this sample may be carry-over from other donors' samples.

This chain links TRBV10-1 with TRBJ2-1, with TRBD2 matching over 7 bases. The trim removed 5 bases at V and 1 base at J, leaving 2 bases unmatched. CDR1 and CDR2 from the germline V gene are WNHNN and SYGVQD (reference sequence). The CDR3 has 14 amino acids. For the CDR3, the DNA is TGCGCCAGCAGTAACGGGAGGTCCTACAATGAGCAGTTCTTC. Protein sequence: CASSNGRSYNEQFF.

The chain joins TRBV5-1 to TRBJ2-3; a possible D gene is TRBD2 (6 bases). CDR1 is SGHRS and CDR2 is YFSETQ in the germline V gene. The CDR3 contains 16 residues. V was shortened by 4 bases and J by 3 bases, with 18 bases between the two germline ends. CDR3 amino acids: CASSRGSGDSTDTQYF. The CDR3, as DNA: TGCGCCAGCAGCAGGGGTAGCGGCGACTCTACAGATACGCAGTATTTT.